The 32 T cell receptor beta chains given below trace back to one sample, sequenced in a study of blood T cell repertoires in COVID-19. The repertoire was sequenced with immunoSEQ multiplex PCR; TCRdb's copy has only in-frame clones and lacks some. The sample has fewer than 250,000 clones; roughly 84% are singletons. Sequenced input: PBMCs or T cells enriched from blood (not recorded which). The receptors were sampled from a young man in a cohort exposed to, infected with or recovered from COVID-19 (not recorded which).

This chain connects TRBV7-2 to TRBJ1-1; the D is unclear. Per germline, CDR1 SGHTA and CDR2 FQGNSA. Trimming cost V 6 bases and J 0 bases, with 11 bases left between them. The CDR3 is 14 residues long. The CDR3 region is CASRREELNTEAFF. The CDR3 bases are TGTGCCAGCAGACGGGAAGAGTTGAACACTGAAGCTTTCTTT.

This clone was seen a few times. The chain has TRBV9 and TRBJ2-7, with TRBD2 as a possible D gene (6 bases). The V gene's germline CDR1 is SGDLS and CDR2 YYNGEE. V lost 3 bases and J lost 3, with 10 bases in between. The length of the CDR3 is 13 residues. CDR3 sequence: CASSGRGDYEQYF. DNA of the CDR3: TGTGCCAGCAGCGGGAGGGGAGACTACGAGCAGTACTTC.

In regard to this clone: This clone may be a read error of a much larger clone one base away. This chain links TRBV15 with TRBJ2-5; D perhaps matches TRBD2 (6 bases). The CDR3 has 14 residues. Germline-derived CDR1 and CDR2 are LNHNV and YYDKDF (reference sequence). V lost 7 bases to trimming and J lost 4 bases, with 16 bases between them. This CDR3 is CATNEGRDPETQYF. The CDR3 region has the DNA TGTGCCACCAACGAAGGGCGGGACCCAGAGACCCAGTACTTC.

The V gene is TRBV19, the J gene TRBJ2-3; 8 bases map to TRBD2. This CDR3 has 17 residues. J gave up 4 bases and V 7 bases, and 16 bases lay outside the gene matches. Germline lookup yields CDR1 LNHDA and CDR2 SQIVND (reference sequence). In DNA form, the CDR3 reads TGTGCCAGTAACTCCTATGGTTCTTTGCGGGGGGCAGATACGCAGTATTTT. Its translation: CASNSYGSLRGADTQYF.

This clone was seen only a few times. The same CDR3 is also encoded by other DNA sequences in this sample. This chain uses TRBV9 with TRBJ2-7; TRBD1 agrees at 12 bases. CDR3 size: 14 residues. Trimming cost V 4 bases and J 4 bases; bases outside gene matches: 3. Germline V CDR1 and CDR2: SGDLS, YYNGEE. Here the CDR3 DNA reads TGTGCCAGCAGCCCGGGACAGGGGGCGTACGAGCAGTACTTC. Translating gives CASSPGQGAYEQYF. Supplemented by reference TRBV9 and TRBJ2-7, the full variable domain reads DSGVTQTPKHLITATGQRVTLRCSPRSGDLSVYWYQQSLDQGLQFLIQYYNGEERAKGNILERFSAQQFPDLHSELNLSSLELGDSALYFCASSPGQGAYEQYFGPGTRLTVT.

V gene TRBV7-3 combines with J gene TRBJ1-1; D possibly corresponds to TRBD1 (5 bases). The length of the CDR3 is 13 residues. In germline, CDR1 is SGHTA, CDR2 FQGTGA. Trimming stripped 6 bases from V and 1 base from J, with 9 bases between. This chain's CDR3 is CASRRTGNTEAFF. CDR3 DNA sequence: TGTGCCAGCAGGCGAACAGGGAACACTGAAGCTTTCTTT.

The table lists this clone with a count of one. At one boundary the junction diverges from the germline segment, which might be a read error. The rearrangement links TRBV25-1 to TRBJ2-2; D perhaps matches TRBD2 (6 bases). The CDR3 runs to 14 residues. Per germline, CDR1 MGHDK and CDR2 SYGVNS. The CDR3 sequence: CASRDTPNTGGLFF. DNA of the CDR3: TGTGCCAGCAGGGACACTCCGAACACCGGGGGGCTGTTTTTT.

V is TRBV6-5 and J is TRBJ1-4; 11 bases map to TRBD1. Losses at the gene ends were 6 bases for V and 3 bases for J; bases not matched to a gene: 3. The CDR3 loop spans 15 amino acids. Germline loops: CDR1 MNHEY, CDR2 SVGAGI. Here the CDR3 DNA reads TGTGCCAGCAGACTGGACAGGGGGCCTAATGAAAAACTGTTTTTT. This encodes CASRLDRGPNEKLFF.

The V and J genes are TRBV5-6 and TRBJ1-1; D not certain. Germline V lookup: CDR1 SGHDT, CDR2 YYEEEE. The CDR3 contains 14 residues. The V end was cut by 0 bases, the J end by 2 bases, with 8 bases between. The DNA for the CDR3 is TGTGCCAGCAGCTTGGCCGCGGGTAACACTGAAGCTTTCTTT. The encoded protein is CASSLAAGNTEAFF. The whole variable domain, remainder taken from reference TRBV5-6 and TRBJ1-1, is DAGVTQSPTHLIKTRGQQVTLRCSPKSGHDTVSWYQQALGQGPQFIFQYYEEEERQRGNFPDRFSGHQFPNYSSELNVNALLLGDSALYLCASSLAAGNTEAFFGQGTRLTVV.

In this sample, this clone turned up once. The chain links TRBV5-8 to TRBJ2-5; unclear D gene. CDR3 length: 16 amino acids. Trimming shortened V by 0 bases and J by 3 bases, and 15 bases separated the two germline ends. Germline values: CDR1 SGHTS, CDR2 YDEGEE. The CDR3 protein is CASSLVSFAKKETQYF. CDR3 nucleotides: TGTGCCAGCAGCTTGGTTAGTTTCGCTAAAAAAGAGACCCAGTACTTC.

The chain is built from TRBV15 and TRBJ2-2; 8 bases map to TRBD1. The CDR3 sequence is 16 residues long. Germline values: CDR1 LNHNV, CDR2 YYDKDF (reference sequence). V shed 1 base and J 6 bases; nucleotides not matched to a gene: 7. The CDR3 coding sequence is TGTGCCACCAGCAGAGGAGGAACAGGGGGTTCCGGGGAGCTGTTTTTT. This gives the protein CATSRGGTGGSGELFF.

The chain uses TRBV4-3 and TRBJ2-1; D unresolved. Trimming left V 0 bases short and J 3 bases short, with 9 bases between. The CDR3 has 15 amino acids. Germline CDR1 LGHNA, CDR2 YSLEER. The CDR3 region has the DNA TGCGCCAGCAGCCAAGAGTCGAGTGTCTACAATGAGCAGTTCTTC. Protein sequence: CASSQESSVYNEQFF.

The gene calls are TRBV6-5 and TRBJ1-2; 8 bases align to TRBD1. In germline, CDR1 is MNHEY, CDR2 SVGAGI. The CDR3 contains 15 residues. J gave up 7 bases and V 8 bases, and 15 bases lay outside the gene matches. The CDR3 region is CASEEPTGGIGGYTF. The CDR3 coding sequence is TGTGCCAGCGAGGAGCCCACAGGGGGTATTGGTGGCTACACCTTC.

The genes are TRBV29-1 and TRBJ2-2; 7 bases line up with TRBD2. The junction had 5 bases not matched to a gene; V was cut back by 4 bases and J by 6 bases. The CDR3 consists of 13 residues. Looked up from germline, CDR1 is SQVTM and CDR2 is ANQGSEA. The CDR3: CSVGFAGAGELFF. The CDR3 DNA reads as TGCAGCGTTGGTTTCGCGGGGGCCGGGGAGCTGTTTTTT.

CDR3 nucleotides: TGTGCCAGCAGATCGTACCCCGGACTAGCGGGAGGCCAGAATGAGCAGTTCTTC. As protein: CASRSYPGLAGGQNEQFF. The chain combines TRBV3-1 (or the pseudogene TRBV3-2) with TRBJ2-1; 14 bases are a match to TRBD2. CDR1 LGHDT and CDR2 YNNKEL come from the germline V gene (reference sequence). V lost 6 bases, J lost 7 bases, and 14 bases stayed unmatched. The CDR3 loop spans 18 amino acids.

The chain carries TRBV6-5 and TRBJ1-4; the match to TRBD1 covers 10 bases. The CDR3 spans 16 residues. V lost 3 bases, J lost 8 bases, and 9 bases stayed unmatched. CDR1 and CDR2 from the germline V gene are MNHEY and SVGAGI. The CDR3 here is CASSYSRDRGSEKLFF. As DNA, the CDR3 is TGTGCCAGCAGTTATTCACGGGACAGGGGATCGGAAAAACTGTTTTTT.

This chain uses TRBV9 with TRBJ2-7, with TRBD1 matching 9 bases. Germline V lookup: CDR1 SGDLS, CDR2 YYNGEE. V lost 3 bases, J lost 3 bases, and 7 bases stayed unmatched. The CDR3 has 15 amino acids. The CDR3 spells CASSAMDRGLYEQYF. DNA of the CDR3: TGTGCCAGCAGCGCTATGGACAGGGGACTCTACGAGCAGTACTTC.

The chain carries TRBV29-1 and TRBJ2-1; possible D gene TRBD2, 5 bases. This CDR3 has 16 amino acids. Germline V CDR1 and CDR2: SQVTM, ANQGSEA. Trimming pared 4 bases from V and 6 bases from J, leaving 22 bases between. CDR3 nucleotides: TGCAGCGTTGTAATCTTTGAGGGAGTTGTTGGCAATGAGCAGTTCTTC. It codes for CSVVIFEGVVGNEQFF.

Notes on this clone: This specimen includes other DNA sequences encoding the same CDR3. The CDR3 reads CASSLSQGAYEQYF. In DNA form, the CDR3 reads TGTGCCAGCAGTTTATCGCAGGGGGCTTACGAGCAGTACTTC. The J gene is TRBJ2-7, the V gene TRBV28, with TRBD1 matching 8 bases. V gave up 1 base and J gave up 4 bases; unmatched junction bases: 3. In germline, CDR1 is MDHEN, CDR2 SYDVKM. CDR3 length: 14 residues.

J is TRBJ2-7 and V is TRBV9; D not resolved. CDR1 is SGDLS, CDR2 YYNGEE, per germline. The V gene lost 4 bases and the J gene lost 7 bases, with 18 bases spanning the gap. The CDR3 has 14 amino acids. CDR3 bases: TGTGCCAGCAGCCCAAAGAGGATTCCGGGTGAGCAGTACTTC. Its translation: CASSPKRIPGEQYF.

The CDR3 sequence is CASSRWGQGAPSGANVLTF. DNA for the CDR3: TGTGCCAGCAGCCGGTGGGGACAGGGGGCTCCTTCTGGGGCCAACGTCCTGACTTTC. The gene calls are TRBV28 and TRBJ2-6; 12 bases fit TRBD1. The CDR3 is 19 residues long. Unmatched junction bases numbered 10, after V lost 6 bases and J lost 1 base. Germline assignment: CDR1 MDHEN and CDR2 SYDVKM. Full variable domain (rest looked up from reference TRBV28 and TRBJ2-6): DVKVTQSSRYLVKRTGEKVFLECVQDMDHENMFWYRQDPGLGLRLIYFSYDVKMKEKGDIPEGYSVSREKKERFSLILESASTNQTSMYLCASSRWGQGAPSGANVLTFGAGSRLTVL.

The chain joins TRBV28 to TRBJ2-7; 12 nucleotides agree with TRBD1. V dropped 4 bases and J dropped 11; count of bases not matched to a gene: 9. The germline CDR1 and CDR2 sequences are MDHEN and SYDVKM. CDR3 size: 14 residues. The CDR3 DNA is TGTGCCAGCAGTTACCCGGGACAGGGGGCGAAAAAGTACTTC. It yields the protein CASSYPGQGAKKYF.

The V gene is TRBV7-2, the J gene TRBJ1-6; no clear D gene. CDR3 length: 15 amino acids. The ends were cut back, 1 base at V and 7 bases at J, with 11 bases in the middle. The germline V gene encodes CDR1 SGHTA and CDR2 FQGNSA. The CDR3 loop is CASSLGAAPNSPLHF. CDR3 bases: TGTGCCAGCAGCTTAGGGGCAGCCCCAAATTCACCCCTCCACTTT. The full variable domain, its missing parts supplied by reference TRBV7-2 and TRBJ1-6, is GAGVSQSPSNKVTEKGKDVELRCDPISGHTALYWYRQSLGQGLEFLIYFQGNSAPDKSGLPSDRFSAERTGGSVSTLTIQRTQQEDSAVYLCASSLGAAPNSPLHFGNGTRLTVT.

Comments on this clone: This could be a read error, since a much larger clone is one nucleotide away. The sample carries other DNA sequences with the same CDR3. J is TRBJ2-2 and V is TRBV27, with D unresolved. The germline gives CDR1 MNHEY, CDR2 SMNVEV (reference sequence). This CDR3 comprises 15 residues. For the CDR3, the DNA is TGTGCCAGCAGTTTACTTAGCCGTAACACCGGAGAGCTGTTTTTT. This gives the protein CASSLLSRNTGELFF.

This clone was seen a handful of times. CDR3 nucleotides: TGTGCCAGCAGCTTGGATGAGACTAATACCGGGGAGCTGTTTTTT. Its protein is CASSLDETNTGELFF. The V and J genes are TRBV5-4 and TRBJ2-2; D perhaps matches TRBD2 (5 bases). The CDR3 loop spans 15 amino acids. V was pared by 0 bases and J by 5 bases, with 11 bases between. Germline V gene lookup returns CDR1 SGHNT and CDR2 YYREEE (reference sequence).

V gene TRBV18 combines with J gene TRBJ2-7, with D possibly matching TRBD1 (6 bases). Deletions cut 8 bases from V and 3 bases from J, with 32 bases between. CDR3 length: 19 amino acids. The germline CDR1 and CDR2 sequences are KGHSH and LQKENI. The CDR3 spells CASATTKGVGQTRLYEQYF. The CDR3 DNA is TGTGCCAGCGCGACCACAAAGGGGGTCGGACAGACCCGCCTCTACGAGCAGTACTTC.

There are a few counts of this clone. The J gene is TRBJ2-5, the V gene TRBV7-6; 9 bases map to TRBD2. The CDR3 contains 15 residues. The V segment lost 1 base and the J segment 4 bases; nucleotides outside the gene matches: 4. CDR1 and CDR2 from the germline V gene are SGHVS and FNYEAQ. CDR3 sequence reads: CASSLEALAGETQYF. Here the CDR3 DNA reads TGTGCCAGCAGCTTAGAGGCACTAGCGGGAGAGACCCAGTACTTC.

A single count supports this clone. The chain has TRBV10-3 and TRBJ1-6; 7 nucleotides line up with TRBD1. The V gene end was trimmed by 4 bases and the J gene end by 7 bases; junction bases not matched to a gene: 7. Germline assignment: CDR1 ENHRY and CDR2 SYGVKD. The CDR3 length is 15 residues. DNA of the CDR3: TGTGCCATCAGTGGGAGACAGGGCGAGAATTCACCCCTCCACTTT. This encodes CAISGRQGENSPLHF.

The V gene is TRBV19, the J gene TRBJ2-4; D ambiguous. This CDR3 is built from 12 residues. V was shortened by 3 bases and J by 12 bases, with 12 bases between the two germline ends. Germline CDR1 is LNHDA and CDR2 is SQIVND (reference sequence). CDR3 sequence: CASSIDTSSQYF. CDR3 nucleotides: TGTGCCAGTAGTATTGACACCTCATCTCAGTACTTC.

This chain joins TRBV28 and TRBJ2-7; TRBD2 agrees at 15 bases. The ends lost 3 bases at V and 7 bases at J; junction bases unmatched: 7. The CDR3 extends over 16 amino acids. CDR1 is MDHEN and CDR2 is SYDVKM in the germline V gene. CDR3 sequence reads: CASSFGLAGGRGEQYF. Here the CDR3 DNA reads TGTGCCAGCAGTTTTGGACTAGCGGGAGGGAGAGGGGAGCAGTACTTC.

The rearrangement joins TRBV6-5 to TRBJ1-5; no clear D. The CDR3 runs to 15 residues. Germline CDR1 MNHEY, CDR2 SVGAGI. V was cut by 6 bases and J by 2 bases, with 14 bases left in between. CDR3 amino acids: CASRTGEAGNQPQHF. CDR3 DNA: TGTGCCAGCAGGACGGGAGAGGCAGGCAATCAGCCCCAGCATTTT.

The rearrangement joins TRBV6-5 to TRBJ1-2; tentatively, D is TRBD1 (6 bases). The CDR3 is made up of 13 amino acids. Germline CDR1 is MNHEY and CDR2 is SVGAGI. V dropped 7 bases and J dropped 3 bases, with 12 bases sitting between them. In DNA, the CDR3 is TGTGCCAGCAAAGACGGACAGTACTATGGCTACACCTTC. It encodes CASKDGQYYGYTF.